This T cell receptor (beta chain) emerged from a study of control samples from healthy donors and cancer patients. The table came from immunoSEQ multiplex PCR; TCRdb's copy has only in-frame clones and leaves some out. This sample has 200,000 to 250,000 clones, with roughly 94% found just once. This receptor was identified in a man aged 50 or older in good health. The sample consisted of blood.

The CDR3 here is CASSQGQGAEAFF. The CDR3, as DNA: TGTGCCAGCAGCCAAGGACAGGGCGCTGAAGCTTTCTTT. The V and J genes are TRBV3-1 (or the pseudogene TRBV3-2) and TRBJ1-1; 7 bases align to TRBD1. V shed 1 base and J 6 bases; nucleotides not matched to a gene: 2. The CDR3 is made up of 13 amino acids. Germline V lookup: CDR1 LGHDT, CDR2 YNNKEL (reference sequence).